A selection of T cell receptor beta chains follows, all from one sample in a study of T cells in localized non-small cell lung cancer. Libraries were prepared by immunoSEQ multiplex PCR; TCRdb keeps only in-frame clonotypes and omits some of them. The sample lists 45,000 to 50,000 clones; about 88% were seen once. The specimen comprised PBMCs, sampled before any cancer treatment. The receptor source for this set is a man aged 35 to 69 with stage II lung adenocarcinoma. Each CDR3 is given with its conserved first and last residue. Fields, in order: J gene, V gene, D gene, clone size, CDR3 length, CDR3 DNA, CDR3 protein. A D gene is named only where the DNA matches it firmly. Clone sizes are given selectively: once, few, many, or a class where the clone is expanded.

TRBJ1-5,TRBV19,NA,NA,17,TGTGCCAGTAGTATAAGCGGTAGGGACTATAGCAATCAGCCCCAGCATTTT,CASSISGRDYSNQPQHF
TRBJ1-2,TRBV18,NA,NA,13,TGTGCCAGCTCACCAGAGGGTATAAGCGGCTACACCTTC,CASSPEGISGYTF
TRBJ1-1,TRBV19,NA,NA,14,TGTGCCAGTAGTCTAGACAGGAAGAACACTGAAGCTTTCTTT,CASSLDRKNTEAFF
TRBJ1-1,TRBV6-1,TRBD1,NA,13,TGTGGATACAGGGGTTTAGGTAGCACTGAAGCTTTCTTT,CGYRGLGSTEAFF
TRBJ2-1,TRBV7-6,NA,NA,15,TGTGCCAGCAGCATAGACGCGAGCTCCTACAATGAGCAGTTCTTC,CASSIDASSYNEQFF
TRBJ1-1,TRBV7-2,TRBD1,NA,16,TGTGCCAGCAGCATCCTAACAGGGGTGTTGAACACTGAAGCTTTCTTT,CASSILTGVLNTEAFF
TRBJ2-7,TRBV6-5,NA,NA,14,TGTGCCAGCAGTTATGGCGGCGGGACCTACGAGCAGTACTTC,CASSYGGGTYEQYF
TRBJ2-2,TRBV7-6,NA,NA,16,TGTGCCAGCAGCTTAGGGGCAGGGGAGAACACCGGGGAGCTGTTTTTT,CASSLGAGENTGELFF
TRBJ2-7,TRBV5-6,NA,NA,14,TGTGCCAGCAGCTCCTGGACAGCTACCTACGAGCAGTACTTC,CASSSWTATYEQYF
TRBJ2-6,TRBV13,NA,NA,15,TGTGCCAGCAGCTTAGGGCCACCCCGGGCCAACGTCCTGACTTTC,CASSLGPPRANVLTF
TRBJ1-5,TRBV5-6,NA,NA,12,TGTGCCAGCAGCTTCGGGAGTCAGCCCCAGCATTTT,CASSFGSQPQHF
TRBJ1-5,TRBV18,NA,NA,14,TGTGCCAGCTCACCTTCGAGGGGGAATCAGCCCCAGCATTTT,CASSPSRGNQPQHF
TRBJ1-2,TRBV7-9,TRBD1,NA,16,TGTGCCAGCAGCCGAGGACAGGGGGCGACTTATGACGGCTACACCTTC,CASSRGQGATYDGYTF
TRBJ1-5,TRBV4-1,NA,once,15,TGCGCCAGCAGCAAAGACCCTTCCAGCAATCAGCCCCAGCATTTT,CASSKDPSSNQPQHF
TRBJ2-5,TRBV10-1,TRBD2,once,13,TGCGCCAGCAGTGACCCGGGAGGAGAGACCCAGTACTTC,CASSDPGGETQYF